These 27 T cell receptor beta chains came from one sample sequenced in a study of T cell changes during pregnancy in multiple sclerosis. The method was immunoSEQ multiplex PCR; TCRdb's version includes in-frame clones alone and lacks a portion of them. The table has about 36,000 clones, 85% to 95% seen once. Sequences were obtained from PBMCs (not recorded whether the cells were cultured). These receptors were taken from a female donor with multiple sclerosis, enrolled in a pregnancy study.

This clone was seen once. The chain links TRBV2 to TRBJ1-1; the match to TRBD1 covers 11 bases. CDR3 size: 15 residues. The J segment lost 4 bases and the V segment lost 6 bases, leaving 7 bases of the junction unmatched. Germline V gene sequence: CDR1 SNHLY, CDR2 FYNNEI. CDR3 loop: CASRGQGDLSTEAFF. CDR3 DNA: TGTGCCAGCAGGGGACAGGGGGATTTGAGCACTGAAGCTTTCTTT.

The J gene is TRBJ1-1, the V gene TRBV28; D gene uncertain. V was pared by 3 bases and J by 3 bases, with 11 bases between. The germline CDR1 and CDR2 sequences are MDHEN and SYDVKM. The CDR3 contains 14 residues. The CDR3, as DNA: TGTGCCAGCAGTTTCTGGGAGGCGGACACTGAAGCTTTCTTT. Translation: CASSFWEADTEAFF.

The count of this clone is one. This chain joins TRBV9 and TRBJ1-2; D possibly corresponds to TRBD1 (6 bases). The CDR3 runs to 13 residues. Trimming removed 3 bases at V and 5 bases at J, with 11 bases between. CDR1 and CDR2 (germline): SGDLS, YYNGEE. CDR3 coding DNA: TGTGCCAGCAGCGCGTACAGGGAATATGGCTACACCTTC. Translating it yields CASSAYREYGYTF.

This sequence joins TRBV7-9 and TRBJ2-7, with 10 bases aligning to TRBD1. CDR3 size: 14 residues. Germline CDR1 reads SEHNR; CDR2 reads FQNEAQ (reference sequence). The trim removed 5 bases at V and 7 bases at J, leaving 8 bases unmatched. The CDR3 spells CASSQTGGLREQYF. The CDR3 DNA sequence: TGTGCCAGCAGCCAGACAGGGGGCCTTAGGGAGCAGTACTTC.

V gene TRBV18 combines with J gene TRBJ2-7, with 10 bases aligning to TRBD2. This CDR3 contains 14 residues. CDR1 KGHSH and CDR2 LQKENI come from the germline V gene. V shed 2 bases, J shed 3 bases, and the junction held 1 base outside the gene matches. CDR3 amino acids: CASSPGTSVYEQYF. CDR3 nucleotides: TGTGCCAGCTCACCAGGGACTAGCGTCTACGAGCAGTACTTC.

The V and J genes are TRBV10-3 and TRBJ1-3, with TRBD1 matching over 7 bases. V was pared by 5 bases and J by 8 bases, with 9 bases of the junction left unmatched. Looked up from germline, CDR1 is ENHRY and CDR2 is SYGVKD. The CDR3 is 14 residues long. CDR3 DNA: TGTGCCATCAGTAAACAGGGGATTATAGACACCATATATTTT. This sequence encodes CAISKQGIIDTIYF.

This clone was found once. The rearrangement joins TRBV25-1 to TRBJ2-3; 12 bases are a match to TRBD1. The CDR3 has 16 residues. V trimming: 10 bases; J trimming: 1 base; junction bases outside the gene matches: 9. CDR1 MGHDK and CDR2 SYGVNS come from the germline V gene. The CDR3 sequence: CATPRRDRGRTDTQYF. The CDR3 nucleotides are TGTGCCACCCCCCGCCGGGACAGGGGGCGCACAGATACGCAGTATTTT.

The CDR3 sequence is CASSLGTSGSYHEQYF. In DNA, the CDR3 is TGCGCCAGCAGCTTAGGGACTAGCGGGAGTTACCACGAGCAGTACTTC. V gene TRBV5-1 combines with J gene TRBJ2-7; 14 bases map to TRBD2. The CDR3 loop spans 16 amino acids. V lost 2 bases and J lost 5; bases outside the gene matches: 6. CDR1 and CDR2 from the germline V gene are SGHRS and YFSETQ.

The V and J genes are TRBV30 and TRBJ2-3, with 7 nucleotides matching TRBD2. Germline lookup yields CDR1 GTSNPN and CDR2 SVGIG (reference sequence). CDR3 length: 15 residues. The V segment lost 0 bases and the J segment 3 bases; nucleotides outside the gene matches: 6. CDR3 in DNA: TGTGCCTGGAGTGTAGGTCTAGCGGTGACAGATACGCAGTATTTT. The encoded protein is CAWSVGLAVTDTQYF.

The chain has TRBV28 and TRBJ2-5; unclear D gene. The CDR3 loop spans 12 amino acids. V lost 3 bases and J 7 bases, leaving 9 bases between the germline ends. CDR1 is MDHEN, CDR2 SYDVKM, per germline. The CDR3, as DNA: TGTGCCAGCAGTTTCCCCCCCCGGACCCAGTACTTC. This codes for CASSFPPRTQYF.

The rearrangement uses TRBV25-1 and TRBJ1-1; D is possibly TRBD1 (6 bases). In germline, CDR1 is MGHDK, CDR2 SYGVNS. The CDR3 is 10 amino acids. V was shortened by 6 bases and J by 9 bases, with 8 bases between the two germline ends. The CDR3 region has the DNA TGTGCCAGCAGAGGACAGCAAGCTTTCTTT. This sequence encodes CASRGQQAFF.

The V gene is TRBV4-3, the J gene TRBJ1-5; tentatively, D is TRBD1 (5 bases). Trimming took off 2 bases at V and 2 bases at J, with 13 bases between the two ends. CDR1 is LGHNA, CDR2 YSLEER, per germline. The length of the CDR3 is 16 residues. The CDR3 protein is CASSQLRGMGNQPQHF. The CDR3 DNA reads as TGCGCCAGCAGCCAACTGAGGGGAATGGGCAATCAGCCCCAGCATTTT.

The chain carries TRBV7-8 and TRBJ2-3; 7 bases map to TRBD2. The CDR3 extends over 16 amino acids. In germline, CDR1 is SGHVS, CDR2 FQNEAQ. Germline trimming cut 5 bases from V and 5 bases from J; bases unmatched to any gene: 13. This CDR3 is CASSLRPGLKRDTQYF. The CDR3 coding sequence is TGTGCCAGCAGCCTGAGACCGGGACTAAAAAGAGATACGCAGTATTTT.

The chain's CDR3 is CASSPGRGAAGANVLTF. The CDR3 coding sequence is TGTGCCAGTAGTCCGGGCAGGGGAGCGGCTGGGGCCAACGTCCTGACTTTC. The chain uses TRBV19 and TRBJ2-6; D perhaps matches TRBD1 (6 bases). This CDR3 has 17 amino acids. Between the trimmed V and J ends, which lost 5 bases and 2 bases, there was a span of 16 bases. Germline CDR1 is LNHDA and CDR2 is SQIVND (reference sequence).

J is TRBJ2-1 and V is TRBV13, with 11 nucleotides matching TRBD1. Germline assignment: CDR1 PRHDT and CDR2 FYEKMQ (reference sequence). The CDR3 has 17 residues. Losses at the gene ends were 0 bases for V and 2 bases for J; bases not matched to a gene: 3. In DNA, the CDR3 is TGTGCCAGCAGCTTAGGCATGGGACAGGGGGCCTACAATGAGCAGTTCTTC. It specifies CASSLGMGQGAYNEQFF.

The rearrangement joins TRBV18 to TRBJ1-1; 9 bases align to TRBD1. Germline V CDR1 and CDR2: KGHSH, LQKENI. Losses at the gene ends were 4 bases for V and 4 bases for J; bases not matched to a gene: 1. This CDR3 region has 13 residues. The CDR3 coding sequence is TGTGCCAGCTCACAGACAGGGGGCACTGAAGCTTTCTTT. Translated: CASSQTGGTEAFF.

J is TRBJ1-1 and V is TRBV6-5, with TRBD1 matching 8 bases. From germline, CDR1 is MNHEY and CDR2 SVGAGI. V dropped 4 bases and J dropped 5; count of bases not matched to a gene: 6. CDR3 length: 14 amino acids. The CDR3 sequence is CASSLTGGGTEAFF. DNA of the CDR3: TGTGCCAGCAGTTTAACAGGGGGAGGAACTGAAGCTTTCTTT.

V is TRBV19 and J is TRBJ2-6; D not resolved. The germline gives CDR1 LNHDA, CDR2 SQIVND (reference sequence). The CDR3 extends over 16 amino acids. Trimming took off 1 base at V and 0 bases at J, with 7 bases between the two ends. The CDR3 coding sequence is TGTGCCAGTAGTATAGGCCGGAACTCTGGGGCCAACGTCCTGACTTTC. It codes for CASSIGRNSGANVLTF. Full variable domain (remainder filled in from reference TRBV19 and TRBJ2-6): DGGITQSPKYLFRKEGQNVTLSCEQNLNHDAMYWYRQDPGQGLRLIYYSQIVNDFQKGDIAEGYSVSREKKESFPLTVTSAQKNPTAFYLCASSIGRNSGANVLTFGAGSRLTVL.

V usage is TRBV7-9 and J usage is TRBJ2-7; the D is unclear. V lost 5 bases to trimming and J lost 5 bases, with 13 bases between them. The CDR3 totals 13 residues. CDR1 and CDR2 from the germline V gene are SEHNR and FQNEAQ (reference sequence). The CDR3 loop reads CASSPPPTHEQYF. CDR3 nucleotides: TGTGCCAGCAGCCCCCCCCCAACGCACGAGCAGTACTTC.

The rearrangement links TRBV19 to TRBJ2-7, with 10 bases that match TRBD1. CDR1 and CDR2 from the germline V gene are LNHDA and SQIVND (reference sequence). Trimming removed 4 bases from V and 3 bases from J; junction bases left unmatched: 3. The CDR3 is 14 amino acids. In nucleotides, the CDR3 is TGTGCCAGTAGTAACCGGGACAGGGGCTACGAGCAGTACTTC. Amino acids: CASSNRDRGYEQYF. Drawing the rest from reference TRBV19 and TRBJ2-7, the complete variable domain is DGGITQSPKYLFRKEGQNVTLSCEQNLNHDAMYWYRQDPGQGLRLIYYSQIVNDFQKGDIAEGYSVSREKKESFPLTVTSAQKNPTAFYLCASSNRDRGYEQYFGPGTRLTVT.

The chain couples TRBV27 to TRBJ2-1; D is tentatively TRBD1 or TRBD2 (5 bases each). Trimming stripped 0 bases from V and 5 bases from J, with 14 bases between. The CDR3 runs 16 residues. Germline V gene data show CDR1 as MNHEY and CDR2 as SMNVEV (reference sequence). The CDR3 nucleotides read TGTGCCAGCAGTTTATCGGTGGGGGTTTCCAACAATGAGCAGTTCTTC. Its translation is CASSLSVGVSNNEQFF.

The CDR3 coding sequence is TGTGCCAGCAGTGCCGACAGGGGGTCGAACACTGAAGCTTTCTTT. Residues: CASSADRGSNTEAFF. The chain couples TRBV28 to TRBJ1-1; 9 bases are shared with TRBD1. Germline values: CDR1 MDHEN, CDR2 SYDVKM. With 5 bases clipped from V and 1 base from J, the junction kept 5 bases outside the gene matches. The CDR3 length is 15 residues.

The chain couples TRBV10-3 to TRBJ2-1, with TRBD2 matching over 10 bases. The V segment lost 4 bases and the J segment 6 bases; nucleotides outside the gene matches: 3. Germline CDR1 reads ENHRY; CDR2 reads SYGVKD. The CDR3 has 14 residues. The CDR3 loop reads CAISALAGVNEQFF. In DNA, the CDR3 is TGTGCCATCAGTGCGCTAGCGGGGGTCAATGAGCAGTTCTTC.

This chain uses TRBV18 with TRBJ1-1; D is uncertain. The germline V gene encodes CDR1 KGHSH and CDR2 LQKENI. V lost 2 bases to trimming and J lost 3 bases, with 7 bases between them. CDR3 length equals 13 residues. The CDR3 protein is CASSPNGDTEAFF. CDR3 in DNA: TGTGCCAGCTCACCAAACGGGGACACTGAAGCTTTCTTT. Drawing the rest from reference TRBV18 and TRBJ1-1, the complete variable domain is NAGVMQNPRHLVRRRGQEARLRCSPMKGHSHVYWYRQLPEEGLKFMVYLQKENIIDESGMPKERFSAEFPKEGPSILRIQQVVRGDSAAYFCASSPNGDTEAFFGQGTRLTVV.

The chain is built from TRBV11-2 and TRBJ2-3; D tentatively reads TRBD1 or TRBD2 (5 bases each). There are 16 residues in the CDR3. From germline, CDR1 is SGHAT and CDR2 FQNNGV. Trimming cost V 1 base and J 6 bases, with 17 bases left between them. For the CDR3, the DNA is TGTGCCAGCAGCTTAGGAGGGGCGACGGAATGGGATACGCAGTATTTT. Translating gives CASSLGGATEWDTQYF.

The chain has TRBV14 and TRBJ2-7, with D possibly being TRBD1 or TRBD2 (5 bases each). The CDR3 has 15 residues. Germline V gene data show CDR1 as SGHDN and CDR2 as FVKESK. The ends were cut back, 2 bases at V and 3 bases at J, with 14 bases in the middle. The CDR3 DNA follows: TGTGCCAGCAGCCAACGAGGGACCCTCAGCTACGAGCAGTACTTC. The encoded protein is CASSQRGTLSYEQYF.

This clone was observed once. This rearrangement joins TRBV5-1 to TRBJ2-3; 9 nucleotides align to TRBD2. CDR1 is SGHRS, CDR2 YFSETQ, per germline. V shed 7 bases, J shed 4 bases, and the junction held 7 bases outside the gene matches. The CDR3 is made up of 14 amino acids. Written as DNA, the CDR3 is TGCGCCAGCCGACTAGCGGAGCGGGCAGATACGCAGTATTTT. Translated: CASRLAERADTQYF.